These 28 T cell receptor beta chains originate from one sample sequenced in a study of early T cells in non-severe SARS-CoV-2 infection. TCRdb reanalysed the 5' RACE reads using MiXCR and keeps one entry per CDR3 protein. The data contain tens of thousands of distinct CDR3 sequences, 16% of them singletons. The specimen was whole blood, collected at baseline. Receptors originate from an adult who was a healthcare worker with PCR-confirmed SARS-CoV-2 infection or an uninfected control (not recorded which).

The chain combines TRBV18 with TRBJ1-2; D possibly corresponds to TRBD1 (6 bases). Per germline, CDR1 KGHSH and CDR2 LQKENI. V lost 0 bases, J lost 8 bases, and 13 bases lay in between. This CDR3 is 14 amino acids long. The CDR3 region is CASSPPGTPEGYTF. CDR3 nucleotides: TGTGCCAGCTCACCACCCGGGACACCTGAGGGCTACACCTTC.

This clonotype was seen a handful of times. The chain recombines TRBV6-6 with TRBJ2-5; perhaps TRBD2 as D (6 bases). Germline values: CDR1 MNHNY, CDR2 SVGAGI (reference sequence). V was pared by 2 bases and J by 0 bases, with 7 bases between. There are 14 residues in the CDR3. The CDR3 region is CASSYGGNQETQYF. Written as DNA, the CDR3 is TGTGCCAGCAGTTACGGCGGGAACCAAGAGACCCAGTACTTC.

This clonotype was recorded many times. The J gene is TRBJ1-5, the V gene TRBV10-3; TRBD1 might be the D (6 bases). Germline V lookup: CDR1 ENHRY, CDR2 SYGVKD. V was clipped by 10 bases and J by 0 bases, with 13 bases between them. The CDR3 consists of 14 residues. The CDR3 sequence is CATRDNYSNQPQHF. In DNA, the CDR3 is TGTGCCACCCGGGACAACTATAGCAATCAGCCCCAGCATTTT.

This clonotype was counted a few times. J is TRBJ2-7 and V is TRBV28, with D unresolved. This CDR3 contains 13 residues. The ends were cut back, 6 bases at V and 2 bases at J, with 11 bases in the middle. Germline loops: CDR1 MDHEN, CDR2 SYDVKM. CDR3 protein: CASRLTTPYEQYF. In DNA form, the CDR3 reads TGTGCCAGCAGGCTGACAACTCCCTACGAGCAGTACTTC. The complete variable domain, with remaining parts taken from reference TRBV28 and TRBJ2-7, reads DVKVTQSSRYLVKRTGEKVFLECVQDMDHENMFWYRQDPGLGLRLIYFSYDVKMKEKGDIPEGYSVSREKKERFSLILESASTNQTSMYLCASRLTTPYEQYFGPGTRLTVT.

This clonotype was seen a handful of times. The rearrangement joins TRBV9 to TRBJ2-7; 7 bases align to TRBD2. CDR3 length: 15 residues. From germline, CDR1 is SGDLS and CDR2 YYNGEE. V was clipped by 2 bases and J by 7 bases; unmatched bases: 12. The CDR3 spells CASSVGHTGGGEQYF. The CDR3 nucleotides are TGTGCCAGCAGCGTGGGTCACACGGGAGGTGGGGAGCAGTACTTC.

This clonotype was counted only a few times. CDR3 protein: CASSQPETGGNEQYF. CDR3 coding DNA: TGTGCCAGCAGCCAACCTGAGACAGGGGGCAACGAGCAGTACTTC. The rearrangement uses TRBV5-5 and TRBJ2-7; 10 positions agree with TRBD1. The CDR3 loop spans 15 amino acids. The trim removed 4 bases at V and 5 bases at J, leaving 9 bases unmatched. Per germline, CDR1 SGHKS and CDR2 YYEKEE (reference sequence).

This clonotype was seen more than once but under ten times. This chain uses TRBV20-1 with TRBJ1-5; D gene ambiguous. Germline V lookup: CDR1 DFQATT, CDR2 SNEGSKA (reference sequence). Trimming pared 0 bases from V and 4 bases from J, leaving 10 bases between. The CDR3 is 14 amino acids. The CDR3 nucleotides are TGCAGTGCTAGAGATCTTTCAGTTAATCAGCCCCAGCATTTT. Translated: CSARDLSVNQPQHF.

This clonotype has just a few counts. J is TRBJ2-7 and V is TRBV5-1, with TRBD1 matching 10 bases. The J segment lost 3 bases and the V segment lost 6 bases, leaving 9 bases of the junction unmatched. CDR1 SGHRS and CDR2 YFSETQ come from the germline V gene. This CDR3 has 15 amino acids. The CDR3 sequence is CASTPGGTGVYEQYF. The CDR3 DNA is TGCGCCAGCACCCCGGGGGGGACAGGGGTCTACGAGCAGTACTTC.

The J gene is TRBJ2-7, the V gene TRBV28; TRBD2 matches 9 bases. Germline V gene data show CDR1 as MDHEN and CDR2 as SYDVKM. The junction had 6 bases not matched to a gene; V was cut back by 5 bases and J by 1 base. The CDR3 loop spans 15 amino acids. The CDR3 protein is CASSTRLADSYEQYF. CDR3 DNA sequence: TGTGCCAGCAGTACCCGACTAGCGGATTCCTACGAGCAGTACTTC.

This clonotype was seen at least ten times. This rearrangement joins TRBV28 to TRBJ2-6, with no clear D. The V and J ends lost 2 bases and 0 bases respectively, with 8 bases between them. The CDR3 is made up of 16 amino acids. Germline values: CDR1 MDHEN, CDR2 SYDVKM. This chain's CDR3 is CASSLGLHSGANVLTF. DNA for the CDR3: TGTGCCAGCAGTTTAGGGCTCCACTCTGGGGCCAACGTCCTGACTTTC.

The chain uses TRBV7-6 and TRBJ2-1; possibly TRBD1 for D (5 bases). The CDR3 spans 14 residues. CDR1 and CDR2 (germline): SGHVS, FNYEAQ. Trimming shortened V by 3 bases and J by 7 bases, and 13 bases separated the two germline ends. For the CDR3, the DNA is TGTGCCAGCAGCTTGGGTTATGGGGCGAATGAGCAGTTCTTC. This encodes CASSLGYGANEQFF.

This clonotype was counted only a few times. The chain links TRBV12-3 or TRBV12-4 to TRBJ2-4; either TRBD1 or TRBD2 may supply D (5 bases each). The CDR3 has 12 residues. Trimming stripped 3 bases from V and 13 bases from J, with 13 bases between. In DNA form, the CDR3 reads TGTGCCAGCAGTTTGTGGGGGTCAGGGCAGTACTTC. Translation: CASSLWGSGQYF.

The chain recombines TRBV7-9 with TRBJ2-5, with 12 bases fitting TRBD2. The CDR3 covers 16 residues. The germline V gene encodes CDR1 SEHNR and CDR2 FQNEAQ (reference sequence). Trimming took 1 base from V and 5 from J; bases not matched to a gene: 5. CDR3 nucleotide sequence: TGTGCCAGCAGCTTAGGGACTAGCGGGACGCGGGAGACCCAGTACTTC. Translated: CASSLGTSGTRETQYF.

The V call is TRBV6-5, the J call TRBJ2-7; 11 nucleotides align to TRBD2. J was trimmed by 2 bases and V by 5 bases; bases with no gene match: 5. This CDR3 has 15 amino acids. In germline, CDR1 is MNHEY, CDR2 SVGAGI. CDR3 loop: CASSGTSGRPYEQYF. The CDR3 DNA follows: TGTGCCAGCAGTGGGACTAGCGGCAGACCCTACGAGCAGTACTTC.

This clonotype was observed a handful of times. The V gene is TRBV12-3 or TRBV12-4, the J gene TRBJ1-3, with a weak D call TRBD1 (5 bases). Trimming stripped 4 bases from V and 0 bases from J, with 10 bases between. This CDR3 is 15 amino acids long. The CDR3: CASSSGGGSGNTIYF. CDR3 in DNA: TGTGCCAGCAGTTCTGGGGGAGGCTCTGGAAACACCATATATTTT.

This rearrangement joins TRBV3-1 to TRBJ1-4, with TRBD1 matching 8 bases. Germline V CDR1 and CDR2: LGHDT, YNNKEL (reference sequence). The V and J ends lost 2 bases and 8 bases, in that order; junction bases with no gene match: 7. The CDR3 is 15 amino acids. The CDR3 protein is CASSQWTGFEEKLFF. DNA of the CDR3: TGTGCCAGCAGCCAATGGACAGGGTTCGAGGAAAAACTGTTTTTT.

The rearrangement uses TRBV2 and TRBJ2-3; D is undetermined. Germline values: CDR1 SNHLY, CDR2 FYNNEI. CDR3 length equals 14 residues. V dropped 6 bases and J dropped 6 bases, with 16 bases sitting between them. CDR3 DNA: TGTGCCAGCAGAGGACCGTCAAGGCCGGATACGCAGTATTTT. It is translated as CASRGPSRPDTQYF. Variable domain in full (rest from reference TRBV2 and TRBJ2-3): EPEVTQTPSHQVTQMGQEVILRCVPISNHLYFYWYRQILGQKVEFLVSFYNNEISEKSEIFDDQFSVERPDGSNFTLKIRSTKLEDSAMYFCASRGPSRPDTQYFGPGTRLTVL.

This clonotype was found a few times. The chain employs TRBV25-1 and TRBJ2-7; D is perhaps TRBD2 (6 bases). Trimming shortened V by 6 bases and J by 5 bases, and 17 bases separated the two germline ends. CDR1 is MGHDK and CDR2 is SYGVNS in the germline V gene. This CDR3 contains 14 residues. The DNA of the CDR3 is TGTGCCAGCAGCGAGATAGCGGCCGTCCACGAGCAGTACTTC. Residues: CASSEIAAVHEQYF.

This clonotype was observed many times. V and J are TRBV6-5 and TRBJ2-3; 7 positions agree with TRBD2. J lost 5 bases, V lost 2 bases, and 4 bases had no gene match. The CDR3 totals 14 residues. Germline CDR1 is MNHEY and CDR2 is SVGAGI. CDR3 in amino acids: CASSYEAGLDTQYF. CDR3 nucleotide sequence: TGTGCCAGCAGTTACGAAGCGGGGTTAGATACGCAGTATTTT.

This clonotype was observed many times. V gene TRBV18 combines with J gene TRBJ1-1, with a tentative D call TRBD1 (5 bases). The V and J ends lost 0 bases and 9 bases respectively, with 11 bases between them. The CDR3 runs to 13 residues. Germline V lookup: CDR1 KGHSH, CDR2 LQKENI. This CDR3 reads CASSPPQAPKAFF. In DNA form, the CDR3 reads TGTGCCAGCTCACCACCACAGGCTCCGAAAGCTTTCTTT.

There are a few counts of this clonotype. This chain uses TRBV7-2 with TRBJ2-5; D tentatively reads TRBD1 or TRBD2 (6 bases each). Germline lookup yields CDR1 SGHTA and CDR2 FQGNSA. The CDR3 has 15 amino acids. Trimming removed 5 bases at V and 1 base at J, with 14 bases between. DNA for the CDR3: TGTGCCAGCAGCCCCAGGGGAGGAACCCAAGAGACCCAGTACTTC. The encoded protein is CASSPRGGTQETQYF.

A few counts support this clonotype. The chain has TRBV28 and TRBJ2-2; D is perhaps TRBD1 (5 bases). With 5 bases removed from V and 3 bases from J, the gap between germline ends came to 16 bases. This CDR3 has 16 amino acids. Germline CDR1 reads MDHEN; CDR2 reads SYDVKM. CDR3 DNA: TGTGCCAGCAGTCCAACACCAGGGAAAGACACCGGGGAGCTGTTTTTT. As protein: CASSPTPGKDTGELFF.

This clonotype was observed many times. The V gene is TRBV9, the J gene TRBJ2-5; D perhaps matches TRBD1 (5 bases). The CDR3 is 15 residues long. The V and J ends lost 1 base and 4 bases respectively, with 14 bases between them. Germline V gene lookup returns CDR1 SGDLS and CDR2 YYNGEE. The CDR3 bases are TGTGCCAGCAGCGTAAGTTGGGGCGTCGGAGAGACCCAGTACTTC. It yields the protein CASSVSWGVGETQYF.

This chain joins TRBV15 and TRBJ2-4; maybe TRBD2 (6 bases). This CDR3 has 16 residues. Trimming stripped 9 bases from V and 4 bases from J, with 22 bases between. Germline CDR1 and CDR2: LNHNV and YYDKDF (reference sequence). CDR3 sequence: CATGVGGSREKNIQYF. DNA of the CDR3: TGTGCCACGGGGGTTGGAGGCTCACGGGAGAAAAACATTCAGTACTTC. The full variable domain, with the rest looked up from reference TRBV15 and TRBJ2-4, is DAMVIQNPRYQVTQFGKPVTLSCSQTLNHNVMYWYQQKSSQAPKLLFHYYDKDFNNEADTPDNFQSRRPNTSFCFLDIRSPGLGDTAMYLCATGVGGSREKNIQYFGAGTRLSVL.

V usage is TRBV11-2 and J usage is TRBJ1-3, with 8 positions matching TRBD1. Trimming removed 5 bases from V and 4 bases from J; junction bases left unmatched: 7. This CDR3 is 15 amino acids long. In germline, CDR1 is SGHAT, CDR2 FQNNGV. In nucleotides, the CDR3 is TGTGCCAGCAGCCTTACAGGGGGTTCAGGAAACACCATATATTTT. This encodes CASSLTGGSGNTIYF.

This clonotype was detected ten times or more. The chain combines TRBV20-1 with TRBJ2-5, with TRBD2 identical over 12 bases. Germline-derived CDR1 and CDR2 are DFQATT and SNEGSKA (reference sequence). The V gene end was trimmed by 3 bases and the J gene end by 5 bases; junction bases not matched to a gene: 10. The CDR3 runs to 16 residues. CDR3 loop: CSASWELAGGGETQYF. CDR3 nucleotide sequence: TGCAGTGCTAGTTGGGAACTAGCGGGAGGAGGGGAGACCCAGTACTTC.

V gene TRBV18 combines with J gene TRBJ1-2; the match to TRBD1 covers 7 bases. The CDR3 has 13 amino acids. V lost 2 bases and J lost 8; bases outside the gene matches: 5. Germline CDR1 KGHSH, CDR2 LQKENI. The CDR3 loop is CASSPIGTVGYTF. For the CDR3, the DNA is TGTGCCAGCTCACCAATAGGGACAGTCGGCTACACCTTC.

The chain is built from TRBV5-1 and TRBJ2-1; 7 bases are a match to TRBD2. V dropped 5 bases and J dropped 6; count of bases not matched to a gene: 11. Germline assignment: CDR1 SGHRS and CDR2 YFSETQ. This CDR3 comprises 15 residues. CDR3 sequence: CASSPAGTTGNEQFF. DNA for the CDR3: TGCGCCAGCAGTCCTGCCGGGACTACGGGCAATGAGCAGTTCTTC.